The 20 T cell receptor beta chains below were found in one sample sequenced in a study of CD8 T cells in ankylosing spondylitis. General study points: Seemingly characteristic of ankylosing spondylitis blood was a TCR beta motif consisting of roughly 8 highly homologous variants.

These receptors' antigens are unknown. MiXCR, applied by TCRdb to the 5' RACE reads, yields one record per CDR3 protein. Seen here are over 700,000 distinct CDR3 sequences, roughly 20% observed once, and the top ten hold about 20%. The specimen was blood, either unsorted or a sorted T cell fraction (not recorded which). All receptors come from a male donor with ankylosing spondylitis.

This clonotype has only a few counts. This chain connects TRBV20-1 to TRBJ1-2; 9 bases agree with TRBD1. The CDR3 sequence is 14 residues long. Germline CDR1 reads DFQATT; CDR2 reads SNEGSKA (reference sequence). Trimming removed 6 bases from V and 5 bases from J; junction bases left unmatched: 10. The CDR3, as DNA: TGCAGTGCGAAAGACAGGGGGACTCATTATGGCTACACCTTC. Protein: CSAKDRGTHYGYTF.

This clonotype was recorded a few times. V is TRBV4-1 and J is TRBJ1-2, with D possibly being TRBD1 (5 bases). Trimming cost V 0 bases and J 1 base, with 12 bases left between them. In germline, CDR1 is MGHRA, CDR2 YSYEKL. The CDR3 is 16 amino acids. The CDR3 here is CASSQDWGLLNYGYTF. In nucleotides, the CDR3 is TGCGCCAGCAGCCAAGATTGGGGACTCCTTAACTATGGCTACACCTTC.

This clonotype was seen a few times. The rearrangement links TRBV20-1 to TRBJ1-3, with D possibly matching TRBD1 (6 bases). The V and J ends lost 3 bases and 3 bases respectively, with 15 bases between them. The CDR3 length is 15 residues. CDR1 is DFQATT and CDR2 is SNEGSKA in the germline V gene (reference sequence). The CDR3 region has the DNA TGCAGTGCTAGCGTACCGGGACATGTTGGAAACACCATATATTTT. It yields the protein CSASVPGHVGNTIYF.

The gene calls are TRBV12-3 or TRBV12-4 and TRBJ2-1, with TRBD1 as a possible D gene (6 bases). The V and J ends lost 4 bases and 7 bases respectively, with 23 bases between them. The CDR3 extends over 17 amino acids. CDR3 DNA: TGTGCCAGCAGTTCCCGGGACACCCGAAGGGGTTTGAATGAGCAGTTCTTC. Encoded protein: CASSSRDTRRGLNEQFF.

The chain links TRBV4-1 to TRBJ2-4; D gene uncertain. Germline CDR1 is MGHRA and CDR2 is YSYEKL. V was shortened by 0 bases and J by 12 bases, with 18 bases between the two germline ends. CDR3 length: 15 amino acids. DNA for the CDR3: TGCGCCAGCAGCCAAGAAGGCACCCTTCTTACCCCTCAGTACTTC. It specifies CASSQEGTLLTPQYF.

The chain has TRBV7-9 and TRBJ2-2, with 9 bases lining up with TRBD2. Per the germline V gene, CDR1 is SEHNR and CDR2 is FQNEAQ (reference sequence). The CDR3 sequence is 15 residues long. Germline trimming cut 4 bases from V and 3 bases from J; bases unmatched to any gene: 3. The CDR3 loop is CASSSQRGDTGELFF. The CDR3 nucleotides are TGTGCCAGCAGCTCCCAGCGGGGGGACACCGGGGAGCTGTTTTTT. Supplemented by reference TRBV7-9 and TRBJ2-2, the full variable domain reads DTGVSQNPRHKITKRGQNVTFRCDPISEHNRLYWYRQTLGQGPEFLTYFQNEAQLEKSRLLSDRFSAERPKGSFSTLEIQRTEQGDSAMYLCASSSQRGDTGELFFGEGSRLTVL.

V is TRBV20-1 and J is TRBJ1-5; D is possibly TRBD1 (6 bases). Germline lookup yields CDR1 DFQATT and CDR2 SNEGSKA (reference sequence). The CDR3 sequence is 15 residues long. V was trimmed by 0 bases and J by 5 bases, leaving 14 bases between them. This CDR3 reads CSARDPRGGHQPQHF. The CDR3 DNA is TGCAGTGCTAGAGATCCACGAGGGGGACATCAGCCCCAGCATTTT.

The chain employs TRBV3-1 and TRBJ2-1; 8 bases are shared with TRBD2. The V gene end was trimmed by 0 bases and the J gene end by 8 bases; junction bases not matched to a gene: 9. The CDR3 has 16 amino acids. From germline, CDR1 is LGHDT and CDR2 YNNKEL (reference sequence). The CDR3 region is CASSQDQSGGLDEQFF. DNA of the CDR3: TGTGCCAGCAGCCAAGATCAGTCGGGAGGGCTGGATGAGCAGTTCTTC.

The chain uses TRBV4-1 and TRBJ1-1; a weak D match, TRBD1 (5 bases). Trimming took 0 bases from V and 4 from J, leaving 12 bases between them. CDR1 is MGHRA, CDR2 YSYEKL, per germline. This CDR3 has 15 amino acids. Here the CDR3 reads CASSQESGAGTEAFF. In DNA form, the CDR3 reads TGCGCCAGCAGCCAAGAAAGTGGGGCAGGCACTGAAGCTTTCTTT.

The V and J genes are TRBV12-3 or TRBV12-4 and TRBJ2-2, with D possibly TRBD1 on 6 matching bases. This CDR3 comprises 15 residues. V lost 6 bases and J 8 bases, leaving 19 bases between the germline ends. The CDR3 DNA reads as TGTGCCAGCAGACCAAGTGGGGGCGTCCAGGGGGAGCTGTTTTTT. Translation: CASRPSGGVQGELFF.

Only a few counts were recorded for this clonotype. The chain uses TRBV20-1 and TRBJ2-7, with D perhaps matching TRBD2 (5 bases). Germline loops: CDR1 DFQATT, CDR2 SNEGSKA (reference sequence). CDR3 length: 14 amino acids. The V end lost 6 bases, the J end lost 6 bases, and 21 bases lay between the germline ends. The CDR3 is CSAPWTFTGIEQYF. Here the CDR3 DNA reads TGCAGTGCACCTTGGACTTTTACGGGAATCGAGCAGTACTTC.

This clonotype showed up many times. This chain links TRBV12-3 or TRBV12-4 with TRBJ2-2; TRBD2 matches 8 bases. The CDR3 sequence is 15 residues long. With V trimmed by 3 bases and J by 3 bases, 3 bases remained unmatched. For the CDR3, the DNA is TGTGCCAGCAGTTTTAGAGCGGGAGACACCGGGGAGCTGTTTTTT. Amino acid sequence: CASSFRAGDTGELFF.

The chain employs TRBV5-1 and TRBJ2-5; D may be TRBD1 or TRBD2 (5 bases each). This CDR3 is built from 16 residues. Germline-derived CDR1 and CDR2 are SGHRS and YFSETQ. Trimming removed 4 bases from V and 4 bases from J, with 20 bases in between. The CDR3 DNA reads as TGCGCCAGCAGCCCAGTGTCGGGGACCCCCACAGAGACCCAGTACTTC. Translation gives CASSPVSGTPTETQYF. Combining the CDR3 with reference TRBV5-1 and TRBJ2-5 gives the whole variable domain KAGVTQTPRYLIKTRGQQVTLSCSPISGHRSVSWYQQTPGQGLQFLFEYFSETQRNKGNFPGRFSGRQFSNSRSEMNVSTLELGDSALYLCASSPVSGTPTETQYFGPGTRLLVL.

This clonotype was seen a few times. The genes are TRBV6-2 or TRBV6-3 and TRBJ2-5; 8 positions match TRBD1. Germline assignment: CDR1 MNHEY and CDR2 SVGEGT. The trim removed 6 bases at V and 5 bases at J, leaving 17 bases unmatched. This CDR3 contains 17 residues. The CDR3 region has the DNA TGTGCCAGCAGCCTCGACAGGGGAGGATCGTTGTGGGAGACCCAGTACTTC. Translating it yields CASSLDRGGSLWETQYF.

This clonotype was counted between two and nine times. This rearrangement joins TRBV12-3 or TRBV12-4 to TRBJ1-6, with unresolved D. The V end was cut by 6 bases, the J end by 10 bases, with 19 bases between. This CDR3 is built from 15 residues. CDR3 sequence reads: CASSLVAGFGSPLHF. CDR3 coding DNA: TGTGCCAGCAGCCTGGTGGCCGGGTTCGGCTCACCCCTCCACTTT.

This clonotype has a handful of counts. The rearrangement uses TRBV20-1 and TRBJ1-5, with D maybe TRBD1 (5 bases). This CDR3 contains 20 residues. Germline assignment: CDR1 DFQATT and CDR2 SNEGSKA (reference sequence). Trimming stripped 1 base from V and 5 bases from J, with 30 bases between. The CDR3 loop reads CSARATGTAGRSPRYQPQHF. CDR3 in DNA: TGCAGTGCTAGAGCGACGGGGACGGCGGGCAGGAGCCCGCGTTATCAGCCCCAGCATTTT.

This clonotype showed up just a few times. CDR3 protein: CASSLGVSTEAFF. The CDR3 DNA reads TGTGCCAGCAGCTTAGGGGTTAGCACTGAAGCTTTCTTT. V and J are TRBV7-6 and TRBJ1-1; D gene uncertain. V lost 1 base and J 4 bases, leaving 7 bases between the germline ends. The CDR3 has 13 amino acids. Germline V gene lookup returns CDR1 SGHVS and CDR2 FNYEAQ.

The V and J genes are TRBV5-1 and TRBJ1-1, with no clear D. The CDR3 has 13 residues. V gave up 0 bases and J gave up 7 bases, with 10 bases separating them. Germline V gene data show CDR1 as SGHRS and CDR2 as YFSETQ. The CDR3 region is CASSLDGVGEAFF. The CDR3 nucleotides are TGCGCCAGCAGCTTGGATGGGGTGGGTGAAGCTTTCTTT.

CDR3 protein: CASKGDSSYNEQFF. The CDR3 DNA follows: TGTGCCAGCAAAGGGGACAGCTCCTACAATGAGCAGTTCTTC. The chain uses TRBV27 and TRBJ2-1, with 7 bases lining up with TRBD1. There are 14 residues in the CDR3. The trim removed 7 bases at V and 0 bases at J, leaving 3 bases unmatched. Germline-derived CDR1 and CDR2 are MNHEY and SMNVEV (reference sequence).

CDR3 in DNA: TGTGCCAGCAGCTTTGGGCCGGTGAACGAGCAGTACTTC. This translates into CASSFGPVNEQYF. V gene TRBV7-9 combines with J gene TRBJ2-7; D unclear. The germline V gene encodes CDR1 SEHNR and CDR2 FQNEAQ (reference sequence). V lost 3 bases and J 5 bases, leaving 11 bases between the germline ends. This CDR3 has 13 amino acids.